Included here is one T cell receptor beta chain sequence, with context. The sample comes from a study of shared clonotypes between healthy human individuals. Replicate PCRs from sorted subsets contained roughly 190 ng DNA, which is roughly 30,000 T cell genomes. Some clones are missing from TCRdb's copy, which holds only in-frame ones; the method was immunoSEQ multiplex PCR. This sample has more than 2 million clones, with approximately 94% found just once. This CDR3 is 15 amino acids long. V gave up 5 bases and J gave up 7 bases; unmatched junction bases: 13. Germline V CDR1 and CDR2: MNHEY, SMNVEV (reference sequence). Cells designated naive CD8 were CD45RO-negative and were positively selected for CCR7, with terminally differentiated effector memory CD45RA+ cells excluded.

The source material was naive CD8+ T cells sorted from blood. The source of this sequence is a man between 18 and 29 years old in good health. The chain combines TRBV27 with TRBJ2-7; 8 bases are shared with TRBD1. In DNA form, the CDR3 reads TGTGCCAGCAGTCTACTGACAGGGGACCCTGGAGAGCAGTACTTC. This translates into CASSLLTGDPGEQYF.